The 6 T cell receptor beta chains in this list originate from one sample, sequenced in a study of T cell repertoires in cytomegalovirus infection. TCRdb itself ran the reads through MiXCR, one entry per CDR3 protein. This sample has 310,000 or so distinct CDR3 sequences, with 9.6% found just once. Sequenced material: PBMCs. These receptors all come from a human donor in good health (CMV status not recorded). Some clones in this sample may be carry-over from other donors' samples.

This clonotype was picked up a small number of times. The chain employs TRBV5-1 and TRBJ1-4, with a tentative D call TRBD1 (5 bases). The V and J ends lost 4 bases and 1 base respectively, with 8 bases between them. The CDR3 runs 14 residues. Germline V gives CDR1 SGHRS, CDR2 YFSETQ. The CDR3 protein is CASSQGGTNEKLFF. The CDR3 coding sequence is TGCGCCAGCAGCCAGGGTGGAACTAATGAAAAACTGTTTTTT.

This clonotype was picked up many times. This chain connects TRBV3-1 to TRBJ2-1; the D gene could be TRBD1 or TRBD2 (6 bases each). Trimming cost V 3 bases and J 2 bases, with 11 bases left between them. CDR1 and CDR2 (germline): LGHDT, YNNKEL (reference sequence). CDR3 length equals 15 residues. CDR3 DNA: TGTGCCAGCAGCCAGTCCGGGGGCACCTACAATGAGCAGTTCTTC. This sequence encodes CASSQSGGTYNEQFF.

This clonotype has more than one count but fewer than ten. The V gene is TRBV6-2 or TRBV6-3, the J gene TRBJ2-2; perhaps TRBD1 as D (6 bases). With 4 bases removed from V and 0 bases from J, the gap between germline ends came to 21 bases. The CDR3 spans 19 residues. Germline V gives CDR1 MNHEY, CDR2 SVGEGT. The CDR3 loop is CASSWGEGQTLPNTGELFF. CDR3 sequence (DNA): TGTGCCAGCAGTTGGGGTGAGGGACAAACCCTTCCGAACACCGGGGAGCTGTTTTTT.

The sample holds many counts of this clonotype. The chain carries TRBV4-3 and TRBJ1-1; D gene ambiguous. Trimming left V 1 base short and J 0 bases short, with 12 bases between. This CDR3 has 16 amino acids. Germline V CDR1 and CDR2: LGHNA, YSLEER. CDR3 protein: CASSQVRALMNTEAFF. As DNA, the CDR3 is TGCGCCAGCAGCCAAGTTCGGGCGTTAATGAACACTGAAGCTTTCTTT.

The gene calls are TRBV20-1 and TRBJ1-6, with D unclear. V was clipped by 0 bases and J by 0 bases, with 9 bases between them. The germline CDR1 and CDR2 sequences are DFQATT and SNEGSKA (reference sequence). The CDR3 spans 16 residues. CDR3 DNA: TGCAGTGCTAGAGATAAGAGTAGCTCCTATAATTCACCCCTCCACTTT. Its protein is CSARDKSSSYNSPLHF.

This clonotype was seen ten or more times. The chain couples TRBV7-2 to TRBJ2-1, with D perhaps matching TRBD1 (7 bases). Germline V gene lookup returns CDR1 SGHTA and CDR2 FQGNSA. This CDR3 spans 19 amino acids. Trimming took off 4 bases at V and 8 bases at J, with 30 bases between the two ends. CDR3 loop: CASSSETGYGAGYVYEQFF. CDR3 nucleotides: TGTGCCAGCAGCTCCGAGACAGGGTACGGGGCGGGGTACGTCTATGAGCAGTTCTTC.